This T cell receptor beta chain was sequenced for a study of cytomegalovirus exposure and HLA in healthy donors. Overall study findings and caveats: A later analysis reportedly found fewer N-insertions in an Asian-associated ancestry cluster than the roughly 670-donor mean. Several top significant clusters appeared, in a later analysis, to be linked to common viral pathogens. One cluster of highly shared sequence variants probably arose as a sequencing artifact. Trimming of TCR beta V- and J-genes showed a link, identified in a later analysis, to a missense DCLRE1C variant.

Trimming removed 3 bases from V and 8 bases from J, with 16 bases in between. Germline loops: CDR1 MNHNS, CDR2 SASEGT. CDR3 length: 14 residues. In regard to this clone: The antigen remains undetermined.

Primers: 60 Vbeta forward and 13 Jbeta reverse. The method was immunoSEQ multiplex PCR; TCRdb's version includes in-frame clones alone and lacks a portion of them. This table holds some 78,000 clones, 75% to 85% found once. The clonotype comes from a man between 50 and 59 years old in good health and CMV-seropositive. Sequencing used PBMCs. The rearrangement links TRBV6-1 to TRBJ1-2; the D is unclear. In DNA, the CDR3 is TGTGCCAGCAGTGACGAGAGGAGGTTGTTGGGCTACACCTTC. This codes for CASSDERRLLGYTF.